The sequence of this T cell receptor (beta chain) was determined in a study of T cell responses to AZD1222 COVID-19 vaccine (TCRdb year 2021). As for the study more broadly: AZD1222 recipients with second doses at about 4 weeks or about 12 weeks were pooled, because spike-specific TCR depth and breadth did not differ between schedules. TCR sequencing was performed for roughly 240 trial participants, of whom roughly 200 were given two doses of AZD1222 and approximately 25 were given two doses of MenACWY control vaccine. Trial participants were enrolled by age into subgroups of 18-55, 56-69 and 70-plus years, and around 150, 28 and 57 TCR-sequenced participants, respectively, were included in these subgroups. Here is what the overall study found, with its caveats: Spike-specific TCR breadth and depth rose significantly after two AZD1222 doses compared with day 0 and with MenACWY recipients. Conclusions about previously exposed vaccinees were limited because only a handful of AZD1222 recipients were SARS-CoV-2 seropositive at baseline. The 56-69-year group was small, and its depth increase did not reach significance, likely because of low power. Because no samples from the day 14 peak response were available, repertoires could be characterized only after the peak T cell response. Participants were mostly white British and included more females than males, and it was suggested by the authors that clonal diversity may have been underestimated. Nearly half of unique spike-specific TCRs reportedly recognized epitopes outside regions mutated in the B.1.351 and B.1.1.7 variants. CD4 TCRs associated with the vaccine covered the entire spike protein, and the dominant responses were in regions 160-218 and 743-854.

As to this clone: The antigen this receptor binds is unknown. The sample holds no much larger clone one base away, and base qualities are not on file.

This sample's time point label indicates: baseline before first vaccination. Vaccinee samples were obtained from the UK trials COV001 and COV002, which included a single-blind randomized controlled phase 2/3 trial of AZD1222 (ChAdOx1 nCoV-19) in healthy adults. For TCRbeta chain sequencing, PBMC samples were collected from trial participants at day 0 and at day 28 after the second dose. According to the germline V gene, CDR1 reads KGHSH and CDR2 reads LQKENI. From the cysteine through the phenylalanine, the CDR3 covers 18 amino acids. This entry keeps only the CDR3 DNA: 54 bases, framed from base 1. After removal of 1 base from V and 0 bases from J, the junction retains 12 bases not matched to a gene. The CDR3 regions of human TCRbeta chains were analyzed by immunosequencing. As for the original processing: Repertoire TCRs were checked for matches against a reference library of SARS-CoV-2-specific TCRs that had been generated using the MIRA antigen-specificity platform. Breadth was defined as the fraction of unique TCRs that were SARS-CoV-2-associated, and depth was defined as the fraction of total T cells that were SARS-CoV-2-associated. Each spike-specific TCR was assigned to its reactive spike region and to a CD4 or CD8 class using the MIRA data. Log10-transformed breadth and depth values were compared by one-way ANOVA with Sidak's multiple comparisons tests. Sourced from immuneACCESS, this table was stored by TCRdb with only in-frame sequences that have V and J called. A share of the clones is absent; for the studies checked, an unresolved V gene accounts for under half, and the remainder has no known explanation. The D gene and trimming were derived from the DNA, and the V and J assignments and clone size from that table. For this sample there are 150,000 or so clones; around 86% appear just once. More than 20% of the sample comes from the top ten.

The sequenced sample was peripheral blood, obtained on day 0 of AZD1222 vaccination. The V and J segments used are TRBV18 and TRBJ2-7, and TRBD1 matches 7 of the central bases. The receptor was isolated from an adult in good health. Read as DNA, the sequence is TGTGCCAGCTCACCACGAGGGGGCCCGACATATAGCTCCTACGAGCAGTACTTC. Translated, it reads CASSPRGGPTYSSYEQYF.